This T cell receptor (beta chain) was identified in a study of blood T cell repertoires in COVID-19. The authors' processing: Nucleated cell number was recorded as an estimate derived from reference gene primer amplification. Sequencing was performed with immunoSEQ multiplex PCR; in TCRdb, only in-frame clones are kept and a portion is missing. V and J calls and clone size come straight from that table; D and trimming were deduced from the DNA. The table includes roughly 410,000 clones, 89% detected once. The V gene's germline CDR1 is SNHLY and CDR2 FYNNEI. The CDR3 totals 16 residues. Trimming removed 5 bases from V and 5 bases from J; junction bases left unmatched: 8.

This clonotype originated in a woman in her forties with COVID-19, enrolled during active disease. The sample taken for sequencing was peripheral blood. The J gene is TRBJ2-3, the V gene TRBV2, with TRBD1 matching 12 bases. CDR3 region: CASSRLRDRGQDTQYF. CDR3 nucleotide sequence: TGTGCCAGCAGTCGTCTCCGGGACAGGGGGCAAGATACGCAGTATTTT.